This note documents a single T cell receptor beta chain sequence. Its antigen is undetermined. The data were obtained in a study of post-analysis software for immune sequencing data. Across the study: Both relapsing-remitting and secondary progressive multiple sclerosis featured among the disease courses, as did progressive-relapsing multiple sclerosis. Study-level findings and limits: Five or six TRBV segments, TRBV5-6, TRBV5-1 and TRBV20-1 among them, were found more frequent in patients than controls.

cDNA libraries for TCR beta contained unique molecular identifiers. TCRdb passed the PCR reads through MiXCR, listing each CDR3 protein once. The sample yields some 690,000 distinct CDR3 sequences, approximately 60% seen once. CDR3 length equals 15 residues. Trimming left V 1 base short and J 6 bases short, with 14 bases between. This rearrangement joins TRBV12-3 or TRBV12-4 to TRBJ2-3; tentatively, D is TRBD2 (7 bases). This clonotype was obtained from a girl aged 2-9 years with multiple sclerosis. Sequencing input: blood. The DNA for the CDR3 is TGTGCCAGCAGTTTAGGCGGCGGGGGCGCTGATACGCAGTATTTT. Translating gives CASSLGGGGADTQYF.